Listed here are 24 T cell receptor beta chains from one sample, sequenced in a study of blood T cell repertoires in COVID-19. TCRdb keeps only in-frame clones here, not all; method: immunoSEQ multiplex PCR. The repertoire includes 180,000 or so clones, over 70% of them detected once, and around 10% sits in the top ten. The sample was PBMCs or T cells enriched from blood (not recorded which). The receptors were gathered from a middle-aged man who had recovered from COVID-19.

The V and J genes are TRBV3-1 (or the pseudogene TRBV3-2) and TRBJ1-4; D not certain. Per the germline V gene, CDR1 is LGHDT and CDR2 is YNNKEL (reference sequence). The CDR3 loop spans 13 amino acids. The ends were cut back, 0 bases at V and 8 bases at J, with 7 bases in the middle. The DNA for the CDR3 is TGTGCCAGCAGCCAAGAAACGGGGGAAAAACTGTTTTTT. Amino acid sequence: CASSQETGEKLFF.

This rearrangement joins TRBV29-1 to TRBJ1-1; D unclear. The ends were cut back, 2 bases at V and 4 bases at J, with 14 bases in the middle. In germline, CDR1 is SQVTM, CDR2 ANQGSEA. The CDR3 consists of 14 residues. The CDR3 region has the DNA TGCAGCGTTGAATCCCCCACTGAGGGCACTGAAGCTTTCTTT. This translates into CSVESPTEGTEAFF.

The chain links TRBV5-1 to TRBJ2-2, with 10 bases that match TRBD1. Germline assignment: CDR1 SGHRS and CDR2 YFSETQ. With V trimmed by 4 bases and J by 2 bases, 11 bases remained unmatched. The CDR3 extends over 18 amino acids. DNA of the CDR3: TGCGCCAGCAGCCCGGCGACAGGGGGCATTTCAAACACCGGGGAGCTGTTTTTT. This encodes CASSPATGGISNTGELFF.

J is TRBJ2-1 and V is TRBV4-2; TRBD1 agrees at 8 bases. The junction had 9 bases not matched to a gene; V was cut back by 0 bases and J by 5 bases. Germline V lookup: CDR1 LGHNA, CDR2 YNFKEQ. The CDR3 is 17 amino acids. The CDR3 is CASSQEGLGQGHNEQFF. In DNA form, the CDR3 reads TGTGCCAGCAGCCAAGAAGGGCTCGGACAGGGCCACAATGAGCAGTTCTTC.

The CDR3 nucleotides read TGTGCCAGCAGTTTATCTACAGGGGGCGGGGTGAACACTGAAGCTTTCTTT. Residues: CASSLSTGGGVNTEAFF. The chain combines TRBV28 with TRBJ1-1, with 9 bases fitting TRBD1. The CDR3 loop spans 17 amino acids. Per the germline V gene, CDR1 is MDHEN and CDR2 is SYDVKM. The V gene end was trimmed by 1 base and the J gene end by 0 bases; junction bases not matched to a gene: 6.

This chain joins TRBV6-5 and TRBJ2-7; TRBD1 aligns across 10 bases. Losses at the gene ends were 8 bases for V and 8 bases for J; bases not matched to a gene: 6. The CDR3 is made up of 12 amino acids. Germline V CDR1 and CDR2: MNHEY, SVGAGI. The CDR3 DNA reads TGTGCCAGCGGGACAGGGGTTTCGCAGCAGTACTTC. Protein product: CASGTGVSQQYF.

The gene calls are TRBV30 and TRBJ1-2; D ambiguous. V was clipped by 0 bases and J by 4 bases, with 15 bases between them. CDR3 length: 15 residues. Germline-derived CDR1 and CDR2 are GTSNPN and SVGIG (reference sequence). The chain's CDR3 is CAWSVEALKVYGYTF. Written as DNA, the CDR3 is TGTGCCTGGAGTGTAGAGGCGCTAAAGGTCTATGGCTACACCTTC.

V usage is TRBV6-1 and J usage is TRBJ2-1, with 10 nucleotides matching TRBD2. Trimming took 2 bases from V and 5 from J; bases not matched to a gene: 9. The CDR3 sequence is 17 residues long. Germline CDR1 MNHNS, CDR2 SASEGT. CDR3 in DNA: TGTGCCAGCAGTGAAATAGAAACTAGCGGGGCCAACAATGAGCAGTTCTTC. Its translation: CASSEIETSGANNEQFF.

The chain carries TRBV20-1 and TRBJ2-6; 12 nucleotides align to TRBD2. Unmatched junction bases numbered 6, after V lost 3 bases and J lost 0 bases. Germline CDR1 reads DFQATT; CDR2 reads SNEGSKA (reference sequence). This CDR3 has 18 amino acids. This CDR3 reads CSASPGLAGISGANVLTF. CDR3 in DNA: TGCAGTGCTAGTCCCGGACTAGCGGGGATCTCTGGGGCCAACGTCCTGACTTTC.

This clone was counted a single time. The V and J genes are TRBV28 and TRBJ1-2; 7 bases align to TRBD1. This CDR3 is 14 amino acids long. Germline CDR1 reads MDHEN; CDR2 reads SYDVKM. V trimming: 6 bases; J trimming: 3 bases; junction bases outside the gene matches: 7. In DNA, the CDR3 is TGTGCCAGCAGCCTGGGACAGAGCCACTATGGCTACACCTTC. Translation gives CASSLGQSHYGYTF.

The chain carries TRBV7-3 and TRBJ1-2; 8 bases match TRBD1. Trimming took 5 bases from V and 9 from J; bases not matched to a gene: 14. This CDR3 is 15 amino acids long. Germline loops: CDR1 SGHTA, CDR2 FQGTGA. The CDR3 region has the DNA TGTGCCAGCAGCCCTACCAAGGACAGGGTCGATAGCTACACCTTC. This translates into CASSPTKDRVDSYTF.

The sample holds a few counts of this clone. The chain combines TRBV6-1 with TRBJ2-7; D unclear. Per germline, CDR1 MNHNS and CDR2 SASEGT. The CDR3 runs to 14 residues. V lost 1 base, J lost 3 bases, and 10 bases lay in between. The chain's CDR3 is CASSEVQPFYEQYF. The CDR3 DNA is TGTGCCAGCAGTGAAGTACAGCCTTTCTACGAGCAGTACTTC.

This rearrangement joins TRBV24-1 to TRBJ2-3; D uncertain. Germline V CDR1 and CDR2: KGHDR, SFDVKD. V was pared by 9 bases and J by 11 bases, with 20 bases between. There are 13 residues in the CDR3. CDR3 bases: TGTGCCACCTCACCCCCAGGATCCCATGAGCAGTATTTT. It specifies CATSPPGSHEQYF.

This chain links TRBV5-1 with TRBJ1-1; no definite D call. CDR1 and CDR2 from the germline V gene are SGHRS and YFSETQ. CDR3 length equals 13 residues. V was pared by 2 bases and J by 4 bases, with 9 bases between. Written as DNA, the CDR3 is TGCGCCAGCAGCTTTAGCAAGAGCACTGAAGCTTTCTTT. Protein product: CASSFSKSTEAFF.

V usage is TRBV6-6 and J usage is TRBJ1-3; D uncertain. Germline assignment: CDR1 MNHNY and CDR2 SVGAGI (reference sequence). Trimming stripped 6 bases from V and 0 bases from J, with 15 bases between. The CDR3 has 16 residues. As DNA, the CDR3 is TGTGCCAGCAGGGATCAAAGGAGGAGCTCTGGAAACACCATATATTTT. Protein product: CASRDQRRSSGNTIYF.

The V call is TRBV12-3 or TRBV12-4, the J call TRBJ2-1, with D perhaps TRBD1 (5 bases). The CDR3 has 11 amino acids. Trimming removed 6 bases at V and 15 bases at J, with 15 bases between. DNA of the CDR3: TGTGCCAGCAGCCCAGATGGGGCCCCGTTCTTC. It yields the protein CASSPDGAPFF.

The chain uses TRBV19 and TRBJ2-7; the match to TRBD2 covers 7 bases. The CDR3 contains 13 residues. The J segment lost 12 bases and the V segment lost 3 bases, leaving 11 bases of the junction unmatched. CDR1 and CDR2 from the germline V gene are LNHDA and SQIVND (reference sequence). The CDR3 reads CASSITGGEKRYF. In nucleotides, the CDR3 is TGTGCCAGTAGTATCACTGGGGGGGAAAAGCGGTACTTC.

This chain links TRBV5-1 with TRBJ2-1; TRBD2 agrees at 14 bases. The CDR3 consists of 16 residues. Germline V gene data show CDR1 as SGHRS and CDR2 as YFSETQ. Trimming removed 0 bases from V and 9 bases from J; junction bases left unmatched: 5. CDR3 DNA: TGCGCCAGCAGCTTGGCAGGGACTAGCGGGAGTAGTGAGCAGTTCTTC. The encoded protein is CASSLAGTSGSSEQFF.

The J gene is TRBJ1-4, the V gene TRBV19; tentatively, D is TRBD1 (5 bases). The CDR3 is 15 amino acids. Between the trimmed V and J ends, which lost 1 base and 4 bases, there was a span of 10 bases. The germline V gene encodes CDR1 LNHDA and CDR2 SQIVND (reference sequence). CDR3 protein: CASSIAQGLNEKLFF. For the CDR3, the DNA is TGTGCCAGTAGTATAGCGCAGGGCCTTAATGAAAAACTGTTTTTT.

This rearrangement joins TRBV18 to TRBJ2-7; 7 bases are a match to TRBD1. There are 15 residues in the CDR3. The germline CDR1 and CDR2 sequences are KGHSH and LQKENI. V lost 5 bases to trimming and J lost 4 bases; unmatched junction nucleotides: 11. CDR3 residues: CASSELPGQRYEQYF. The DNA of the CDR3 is TGTGCCAGCTCAGAACTTCCGGGACAGAGATACGAGCAGTACTTC. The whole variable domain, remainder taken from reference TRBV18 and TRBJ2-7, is NAGVMQNPRHLVRRRGQEARLRCSPMKGHSHVYWYRQLPEEGLKFMVYLQKENIIDESGMPKERFSAEFPKEGPSILRIQQVVRGDSAAYFCASSELPGQRYEQYFGPGTRLTVT.

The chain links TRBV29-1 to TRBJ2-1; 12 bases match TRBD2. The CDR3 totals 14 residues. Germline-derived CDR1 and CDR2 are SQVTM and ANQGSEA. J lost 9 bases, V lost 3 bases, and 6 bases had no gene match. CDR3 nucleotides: TGCAGCGTTGAGGGGACTAGCGGGTCGGGTGAGCAGTTCTTC. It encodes CSVEGTSGSGEQFF.

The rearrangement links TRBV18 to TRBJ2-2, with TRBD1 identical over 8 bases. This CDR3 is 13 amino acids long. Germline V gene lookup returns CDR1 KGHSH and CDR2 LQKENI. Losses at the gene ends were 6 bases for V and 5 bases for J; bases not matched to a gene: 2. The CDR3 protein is CASSRDRTGELFF. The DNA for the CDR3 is TGTGCCAGCTCGCGGGACAGGACCGGGGAGCTGTTTTTT.

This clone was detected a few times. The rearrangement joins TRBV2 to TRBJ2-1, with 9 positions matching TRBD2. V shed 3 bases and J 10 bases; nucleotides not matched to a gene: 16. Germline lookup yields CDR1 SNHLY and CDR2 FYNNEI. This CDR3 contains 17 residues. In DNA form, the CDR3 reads TGTGCCAGCAGTGATTTGGCTAGCGGGGAACTCCCTCAAGAGCAGTTCTTC. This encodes CASSDLASGELPQEQFF. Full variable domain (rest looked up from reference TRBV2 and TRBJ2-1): EPEVTQTPSHQVTQMGQEVILRCVPISNHLYFYWYRQILGQKVEFLVSFYNNEISEKSEIFDDQFSVERPDGSNFTLKIRSTKLEDSAMYFCASSDLASGELPQEQFFGPGTRLTVL.

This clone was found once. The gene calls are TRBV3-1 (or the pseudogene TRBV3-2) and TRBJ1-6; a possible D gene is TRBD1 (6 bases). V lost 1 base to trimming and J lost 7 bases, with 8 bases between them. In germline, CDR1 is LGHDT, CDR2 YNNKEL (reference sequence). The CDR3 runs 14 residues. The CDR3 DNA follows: TGTGCCAGCAGCCAAGCGGACAGAAATTCACCCCTCCACTTT. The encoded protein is CASSQADRNSPLHF.